This TCR beta chain was observed in a study of blood T cell repertoires in COVID-19. About the research overall: The United States, Italy and Spain provided the acute and convalescent COVID-19 samples.

Some clones are missing from TCRdb's copy, which holds only in-frame ones; the method was immunoSEQ multiplex PCR. Among 75,000 to 100,000 clones listed, 83% were seen once. The CDR3 has 15 residues. Germline V gives CDR1 MNHEY, CDR2 SVGEGT. V was pared by 1 base and J by 0 bases, with 8 bases between. This chain connects TRBV6-2 or TRBV6-3 to TRBJ2-3, with a weak D call TRBD2 (6 bases). What was sequenced was peripheral blood. The sequence was collected from a woman aged 80 or over with acute or convalescent COVID-19. The CDR3 loop is CASSYYRGSTDTQYF. Written as DNA, the CDR3 is TGTGCCAGCAGTTACTATCGGGGGAGCACAGATACGCAGTATTTT.